This TCR beta chain was captured by sequencing in a study of T cell responses to AZD1222 COVID-19 vaccine. Study as a whole: Researchers grouped second doses given at about 4 or about 12 weeks into one pool. Notes on the study in general: Among those given AZD1222, only five or six were seropositive at baseline. An increase in Spike-specific TCR breadth and depth was observed after two AZD1222 doses.

About this clone: Antigen: not known.

The table came from immunoSEQ multiplex PCR; TCRdb's copy has only in-frame clones and leaves some out. The sample shows about 150,000 clones, 93% of them seen only once. This CDR3 contains 13 residues. Germline V gene sequence: CDR1 LGHDT, CDR2 YNNKEL (reference sequence). Trimming cost V 4 bases and J 5 bases, with 11 bases left between them. The V and J genes are TRBV3-1 (or the pseudogene TRBV3-2) and TRBJ2-5, with D tentatively TRBD2 (5 bases). This receptor was taken from an adult in good health. This sample comprised peripheral blood, obtained on day 0 of AZD1222 vaccination. The CDR3 DNA sequence: TGTGCCAGCAGCCCGGGGATTCGGGAGACCCAGTACTTC. This gives the protein CASSPGIRETQYF.